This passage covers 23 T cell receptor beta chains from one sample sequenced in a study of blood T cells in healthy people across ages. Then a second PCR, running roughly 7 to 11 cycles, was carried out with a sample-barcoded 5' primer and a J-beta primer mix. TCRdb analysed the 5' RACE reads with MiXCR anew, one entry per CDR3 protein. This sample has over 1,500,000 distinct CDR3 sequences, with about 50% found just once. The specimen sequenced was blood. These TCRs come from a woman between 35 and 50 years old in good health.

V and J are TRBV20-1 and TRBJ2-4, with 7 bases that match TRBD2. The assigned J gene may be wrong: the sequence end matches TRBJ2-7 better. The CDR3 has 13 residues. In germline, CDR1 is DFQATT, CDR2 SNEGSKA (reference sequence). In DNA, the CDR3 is TGCAGTGCTCCTTGGACTAGGGGCTACGAGCAGTACTTC. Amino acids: CSAPWTRGYEQYF.

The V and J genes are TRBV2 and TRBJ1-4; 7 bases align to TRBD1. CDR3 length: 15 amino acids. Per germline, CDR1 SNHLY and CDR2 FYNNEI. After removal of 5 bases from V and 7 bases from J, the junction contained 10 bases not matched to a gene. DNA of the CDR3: TGTGCCAGCAGTCTTCGACAGGGTCTCGTTGAAAAACTGTTTTTT. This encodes CASSLRQGLVEKLFF.

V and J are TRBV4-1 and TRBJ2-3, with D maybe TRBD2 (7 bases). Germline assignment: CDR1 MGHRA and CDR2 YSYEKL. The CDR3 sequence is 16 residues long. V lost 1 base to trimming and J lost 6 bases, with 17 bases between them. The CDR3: CASSQGGGGRSDTQYF. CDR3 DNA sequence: TGCGCCAGCAGCCAAGGCGGCGGGGGCCGATCTGATACGCAGTATTTT.

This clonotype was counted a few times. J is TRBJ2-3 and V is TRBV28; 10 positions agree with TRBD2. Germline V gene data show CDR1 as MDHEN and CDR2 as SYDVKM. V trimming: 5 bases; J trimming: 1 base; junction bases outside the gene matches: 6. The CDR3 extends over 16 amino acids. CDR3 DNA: TGTGCCAGCAGTCCGGGACTAGCGTACCGCACAGATACGCAGTATTTT. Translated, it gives CASSPGLAYRTDTQYF.

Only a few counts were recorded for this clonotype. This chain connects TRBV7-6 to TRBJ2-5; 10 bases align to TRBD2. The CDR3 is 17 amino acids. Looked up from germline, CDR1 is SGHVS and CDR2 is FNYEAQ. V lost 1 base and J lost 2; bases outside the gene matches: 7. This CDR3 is CASSLGLAGVEQETQYF. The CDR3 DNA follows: TGTGCCAGCAGCTTAGGGCTAGCGGGGGTTGAGCAAGAGACCCAGTACTTC.

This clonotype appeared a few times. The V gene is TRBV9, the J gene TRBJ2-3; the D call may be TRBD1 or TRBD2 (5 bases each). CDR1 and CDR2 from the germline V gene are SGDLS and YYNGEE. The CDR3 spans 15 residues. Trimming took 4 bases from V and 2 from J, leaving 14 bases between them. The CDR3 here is CASSPNRGLTDTQYF. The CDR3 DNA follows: TGTGCCAGCAGCCCAAACCGGGGCCTCACAGATACGCAGTATTTT.

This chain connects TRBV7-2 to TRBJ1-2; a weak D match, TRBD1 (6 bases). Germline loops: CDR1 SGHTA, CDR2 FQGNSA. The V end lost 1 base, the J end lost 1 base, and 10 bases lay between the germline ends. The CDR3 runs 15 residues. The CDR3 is CASSLGGGYNYGYTF. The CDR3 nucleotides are TGTGCCAGCAGCTTAGGGGGGGGCTATAACTATGGCTACACCTTC. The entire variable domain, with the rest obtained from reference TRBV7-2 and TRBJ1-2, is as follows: GAGVSQSPSNKVTEKGKDVELRCDPISGHTALYWYRQSLGQGLEFLIYFQGNSAPDKSGLPSDRFSAERTGGSVSTLTIQRTQQEDSAVYLCASSLGGGYNYGYTFGSGTRLTVV.

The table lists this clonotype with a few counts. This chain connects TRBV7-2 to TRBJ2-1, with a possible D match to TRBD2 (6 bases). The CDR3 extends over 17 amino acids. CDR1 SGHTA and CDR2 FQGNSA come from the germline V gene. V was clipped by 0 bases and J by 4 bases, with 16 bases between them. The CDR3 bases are TGTGCCAGCAGCTTAGCGGGCGGGGCGTCAATTTACAATGAGCAGTTCTTC. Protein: CASSLAGGASIYNEQFF.

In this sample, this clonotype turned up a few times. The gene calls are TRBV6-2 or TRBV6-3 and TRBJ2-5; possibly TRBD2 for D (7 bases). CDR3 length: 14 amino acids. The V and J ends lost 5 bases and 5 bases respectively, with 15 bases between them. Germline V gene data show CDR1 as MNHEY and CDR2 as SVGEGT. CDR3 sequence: CASSQGGEWETQYF. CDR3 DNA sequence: TGTGCCAGCAGTCAAGGGGGGGAGTGGGAGACCCAGTACTTC.

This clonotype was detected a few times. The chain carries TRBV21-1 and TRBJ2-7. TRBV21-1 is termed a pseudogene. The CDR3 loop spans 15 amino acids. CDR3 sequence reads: CASSKGRSLSYEQYF. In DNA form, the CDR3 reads TGTGCCAGCAGCAAAGGACGGTCCTTAAGCTACGAGCAGTACTTC.

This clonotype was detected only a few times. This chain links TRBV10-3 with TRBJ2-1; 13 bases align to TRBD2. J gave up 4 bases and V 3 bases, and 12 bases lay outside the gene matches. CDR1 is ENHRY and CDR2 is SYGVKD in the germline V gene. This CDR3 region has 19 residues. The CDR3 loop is CAISEPTSGGSELYNEQFF. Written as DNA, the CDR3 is TGTGCCATCAGTGAACCGACTAGCGGGGGGTCAGAACTTTACAATGAGCAGTTCTTC.

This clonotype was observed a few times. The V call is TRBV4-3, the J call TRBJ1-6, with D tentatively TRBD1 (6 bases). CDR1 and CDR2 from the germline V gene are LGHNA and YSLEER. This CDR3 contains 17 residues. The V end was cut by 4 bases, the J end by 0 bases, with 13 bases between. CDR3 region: CASSRGQTSSYNSPLHF. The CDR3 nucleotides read TGCGCCAGCAGCCGTGGACAGACCAGCTCCTATAATTCACCCCTCCACTTT.

CDR3 sequence reads: CASSVQGYRTDTQYF. The CDR3 nucleotides read TGTGCCAGCAGTGTACAGGGATATCGCACAGATACGCAGTATTTT. V and J are TRBV28 and TRBJ2-3; D may be TRBD1 (6 bases). Trimming took off 5 bases at V and 1 base at J, with 13 bases between the two ends. The CDR3 has 15 residues. Germline V CDR1 and CDR2: MDHEN, SYDVKM.

The CDR3, as DNA: TGTGCCAGCAGCGAGGGGGCACCCACAGATACGCAGTATTTT. As protein: CASSEGAPTDTQYF. The chain recombines TRBV9 with TRBJ2-3; the match to TRBD1 covers 7 bases. This CDR3 contains 14 residues. Germline values: CDR1 SGDLS, CDR2 YYNGEE. Trimming took 3 bases from V and 2 from J; bases not matched to a gene: 3.

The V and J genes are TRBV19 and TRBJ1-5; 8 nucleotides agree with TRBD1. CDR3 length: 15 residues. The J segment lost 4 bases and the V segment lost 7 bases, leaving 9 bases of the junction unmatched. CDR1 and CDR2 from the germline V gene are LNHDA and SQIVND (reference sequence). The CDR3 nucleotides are TGTGCCAGTACCGAAGACAGGGGTCGGAATCAGCCCCAGCATTTT. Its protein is CASTEDRGRNQPQHF.

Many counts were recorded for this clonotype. The CDR3, as DNA: TGTGCCAGCAGCGACAGGTACAATGAGCAGTTCTTC. Translated: CASSDRYNEQFF. The V call is TRBV6-4, the J call TRBJ2-1, with D possibly matching TRBD1 (6 bases). In germline, CDR1 is MRHNA, CDR2 SNTAGT. V was trimmed by 6 bases and J by 4 bases, leaving 7 bases between them. This CDR3 region has 12 residues.

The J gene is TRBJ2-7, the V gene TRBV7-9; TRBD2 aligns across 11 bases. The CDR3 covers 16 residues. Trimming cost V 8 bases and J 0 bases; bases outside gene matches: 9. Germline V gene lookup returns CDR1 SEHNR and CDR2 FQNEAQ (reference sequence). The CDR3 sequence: CASGSGTSGLSYEQYF. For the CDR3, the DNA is TGTGCCAGCGGCTCAGGGACTAGCGGTCTCTCCTACGAGCAGTACTTC.

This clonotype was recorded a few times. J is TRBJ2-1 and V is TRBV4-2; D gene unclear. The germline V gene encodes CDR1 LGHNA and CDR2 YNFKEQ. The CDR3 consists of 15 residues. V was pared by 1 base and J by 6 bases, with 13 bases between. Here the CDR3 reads CASSQGFQPSNEQFF. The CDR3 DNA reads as TGTGCCAGCAGCCAAGGCTTCCAGCCGTCCAATGAGCAGTTCTTC.

The CDR3 protein is CASSPNLKHTGELFF. The CDR3, as DNA: TGTGCCAGCAGCCCCAATTTGAAGCACACCGGGGAGCTGTTTTTT. The chain carries TRBV7-2 and TRBJ2-2; D gene ambiguous. Trimming took 5 bases from V and 3 from J, leaving 13 bases between them. Germline V gene sequence: CDR1 SGHTA, CDR2 FQGNSA. The CDR3 covers 15 residues.

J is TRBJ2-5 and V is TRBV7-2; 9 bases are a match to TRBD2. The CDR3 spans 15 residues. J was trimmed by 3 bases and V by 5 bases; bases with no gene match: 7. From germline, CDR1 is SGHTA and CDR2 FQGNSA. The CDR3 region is CASSPSLAGKETQYF. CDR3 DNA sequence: TGTGCCAGCAGCCCTAGTCTAGCGGGGAAAGAGACCCAGTACTTC.

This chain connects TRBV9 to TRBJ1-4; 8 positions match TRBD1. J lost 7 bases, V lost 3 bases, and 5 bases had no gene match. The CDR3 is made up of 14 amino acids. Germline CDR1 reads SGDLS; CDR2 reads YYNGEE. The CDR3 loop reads CASSAGGLGEKLFF. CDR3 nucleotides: TGTGCCAGCAGCGCAGGGGGCTTAGGTGAAAAACTGTTTTTT. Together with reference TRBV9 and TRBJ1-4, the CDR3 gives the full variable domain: DSGVTQTPKHLITATGQRVTLRCSPRSGDLSVYWYQQSLDQGLQFLIQYYNGEERAKGNILERFSAQQFPDLHSELNLSSLELGDSALYFCASSAGGLGEKLFFGSGTQLSVL.

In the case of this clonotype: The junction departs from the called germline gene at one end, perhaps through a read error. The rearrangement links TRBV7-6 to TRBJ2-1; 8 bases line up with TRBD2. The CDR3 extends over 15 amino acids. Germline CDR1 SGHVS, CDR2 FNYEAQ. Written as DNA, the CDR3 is TGTCCCAGCAGCTTAGCGGGTCGGCGGGGGGATGAGCAGTTCTTC. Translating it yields CPSSLAGRRGDEQFF. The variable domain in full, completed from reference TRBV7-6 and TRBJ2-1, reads GAGVSQSPRYKVTKRGQDVALRCDPISGHVSLYWYRQALGQGPEFLTYFNYEAQQDKSGLPNDRFSAERPEGSISTLTIQRTEQRDSAMYRCPSSLAGRRGDEQFFGPGTRLTVL.

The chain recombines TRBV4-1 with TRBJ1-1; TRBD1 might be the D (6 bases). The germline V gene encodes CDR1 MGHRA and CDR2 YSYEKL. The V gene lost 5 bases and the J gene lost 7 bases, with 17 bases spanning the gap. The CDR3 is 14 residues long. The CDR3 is CASSVRQVMDEAFF. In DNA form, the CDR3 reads TGCGCCAGCAGCGTACGACAGGTGATGGATGAAGCTTTCTTT.